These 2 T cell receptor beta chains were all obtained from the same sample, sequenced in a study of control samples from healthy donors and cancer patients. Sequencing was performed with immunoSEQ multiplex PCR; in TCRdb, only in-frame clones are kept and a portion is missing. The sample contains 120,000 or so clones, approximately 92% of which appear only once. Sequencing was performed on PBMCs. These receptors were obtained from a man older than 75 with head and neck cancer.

This chain's CDR3 is CASSQDRPSGFTDTQYF. In nucleotides, the CDR3 is TGCGCCAGCAGCCAAGATAGGCCTAGCGGGTTTACAGATACGCAGTATTTT. This chain connects TRBV4-3 to TRBJ2-3; 8 bases line up with TRBD2. The germline gives CDR1 LGHNA, CDR2 YSLEER. CDR3 length: 17 residues. V lost 0 bases, J lost 3 bases, and 8 bases stayed unmatched.

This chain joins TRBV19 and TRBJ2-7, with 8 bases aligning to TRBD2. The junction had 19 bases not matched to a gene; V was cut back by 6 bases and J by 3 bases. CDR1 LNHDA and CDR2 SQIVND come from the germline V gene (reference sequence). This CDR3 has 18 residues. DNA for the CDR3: TGTGCCAGTAGCGGGAGGGGAAGGGGCAGTCCCTCGGGCTACGAGCAGTACTTC. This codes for CASSGRGRGSPSGYEQYF.